The 8 T cell receptor beta chains presented below share a single source sample, sequenced in a study of T cells in tuberculosis. Clones were sequenced by immunoSEQ multiplex PCR, and TCRdb holds only the in-frame ones, with some missing. Of about 33,000 clones listed, 92% were seen once; the top ten hold around 7.7%. The sequenced material came from PBMCs. These receptors were collected from a donor between 10 and 29 years old with latent tuberculosis or without tuberculosis infection. Some clones in this sample may be carry-over from other donors' samples.

The V gene is TRBV25-1, the J gene TRBJ1-2; unclear D gene. The V end was cut by 2 bases, the J end by 6 bases, with 4 bases between. The CDR3 covers 11 residues. Looked up from germline, CDR1 is MGHDK and CDR2 is SYGVNS. The CDR3 DNA follows: TGTGCCAGCAGTGAACGTAATGGCTACACCTTC. It yields the protein CASSERNGYTF.

The chain combines TRBV7-9 with TRBJ2-3; no definite D call. The CDR3 contains 13 residues. Per germline, CDR1 SEHNR and CDR2 FQNEAQ (reference sequence). Trimming pared 5 bases from V and 4 bases from J, leaving 10 bases between. The CDR3 here is CASSQQVPDTQYF. The CDR3 DNA reads as TGTGCCAGCAGCCAGCAGGTACCAGATACGCAGTATTTT.

This chain links TRBV10-3 with TRBJ2-1, with D perhaps matching TRBD2 (5 bases). This CDR3 has 11 residues. Germline loops: CDR1 ENHRY, CDR2 SYGVKD. Between the trimmed V and J ends, which lost 8 bases and 7 bases, there was a span of 9 bases. The CDR3 DNA reads as TGTGCCATCGAGGGAAGGAATGAGCAGTTCTTC. Translated, it gives CAIEGRNEQFF.

This clone was observed a few times. V gene TRBV4-1 combines with J gene TRBJ2-3, with 9 bases that match TRBD2. CDR1 and CDR2 from the germline V gene are MGHRA and YSYEKL. The CDR3 has 17 amino acids. J gave up 2 bases and V 0 bases, and 6 bases lay outside the gene matches. For the CDR3, the DNA is TGCGCCAGCAGCCAAGAAAGGGCGGGAGGGCCCACAGATACGCAGTATTTT. It encodes CASSQERAGGPTDTQYF.

This sequence joins TRBV7-9 and TRBJ1-5; D is uncertain. V lost 1 base and J 6 bases, leaving 4 bases between the germline ends. CDR1 SEHNR and CDR2 FQNEAQ come from the germline V gene (reference sequence). CDR3 length: 12 residues. The CDR3 loop reads CASSLDSQPQHF. CDR3 coding DNA: TGTGCCAGCAGCTTAGATAGTCAGCCCCAGCATTTT.

CDR3 sequence (DNA): TGCGCCAGCTCTCGGGGAGGGCTAGCGGGGTCCTACGAGCAGTACTTC. Residues: CASSRGGLAGSYEQYF. The V gene is TRBV5-1, the J gene TRBJ2-7; TRBD2 matches at 9 bases. The CDR3 sequence is 16 residues long. CDR1 and CDR2 (germline): SGHRS, YFSETQ. After removal of 7 bases from V and 1 base from J, the junction contained 12 bases not matched to a gene.

The chain recombines TRBV12-5 with TRBJ2-3; TRBD1 aligns across 10 bases. The ends lost 4 bases at V and 5 bases at J; junction bases unmatched: 9. CDR3 length equals 16 residues. Germline loops: CDR1 LGHNT, CDR2 FRNRAP. In nucleotides, the CDR3 is TGTGCTAGTGGTTCTACTGACAGGGGGCTGGGAGATACGCAGTATTTT. It is translated as CASGSTDRGLGDTQYF.

V usage is TRBV5-6 and J usage is TRBJ1-2, with TRBD1 matching 9 bases. CDR1 is SGHDT, CDR2 YYEEEE, per germline. V lost 4 bases to trimming and J lost 8 bases; unmatched junction nucleotides: 9. The CDR3 is made up of 14 amino acids. The CDR3 nucleotides read TGTGCCAGCAGCCACCAACAGGGGGCGGGGGGCTACACCTTC. This sequence encodes CASSHQQGAGGYTF.